Listed below are T cell receptor beta chains from one sample, sequenced in a study of OX40 agonist ivuxolimab in advanced cancers. Clones were read by immunoSEQ multiplex PCR, and TCRdb kept only the in-frame ones, dropping some. The sample yields about 99,000 clones, approximately 93% seen once. The specimen comprised CD4+ or CD8+ T cells sorted from blood, sampled in a trial of the OX40 agonist ivuxolimab. These receptors came from an adult with an advanced solid tumor such as melanoma, head and neck, liver or kidney cancer. Each CDR3 is given without its conserved first and last residue.

v_call,j_call,cdr3_aa
TRBV6-5,TRBJ2-5,ASSYSGWGAETQY
TRBV19,TRBJ1-5,ASSGTGNQPQH
TRBV6-5,TRBJ2-5,ASSYYPGKETQY
TRBV7-3,TRBJ2-1,ASSLTGTSGYNEQF
TRBV29-1,TRBJ2-1,SVGSGAGEQF
TRBV5-1,TRBJ2-5,ASSVGQETQY
TRBV6-8,TRBJ2-1,ASSSNSGRAGNEQF
TRBV5-1,TRBJ2-5,ASRGDRPGTQY
TRBV7-2,TRBJ2-1,ASSLRSGGWDEQF
TRBV29-1,TRBJ1-4,SVIRGWGEKLF
TRBV5-4,TRBJ2-3,ASSLGGLPSTDTQY
TRBV6-5,TRBJ1-4,ASSYSYTTNEKLF
TRBV10-1,TRBJ2-3,ASTPGPSTDTQY
TRBV5-4,TRBJ2-5,ASSLGSGETQY
TRBV7-2,.,ASRPLTGSYEQY
TRBV6-5,TRBJ2-4,ASRTANIQY
TRBV7-8,TRBJ1-5,ASSQTTASNQPQH
TRBV9,TRBJ2-2,ASSVRGQGYTGELF
TRBV5-1,TRBJ2-2,ASSSGGGGYTGELF
TRBV5-4,TRBJ2-7,ASSFGLGVEQY
TRBV19,TRBJ1-6,ASTRILSSYNSPLH
TRBV9,TRBJ1-1,ASSADPRDTEAF
TRBV4-3,TRBJ2-1,ASSQTRTGARNEQF
TRBV11-2,TRBJ1-5,ASSPGLSIGNQPQH
TRBV30,TRBJ1-2,AWSRQGLGYGYT
TRBV11-3,TRBJ2-7,ASSLAGAPGEQY
TRBV15,TRBJ1-1,ATSSHINPGVTEAF
TRBV12-5,TRBJ2-5,ASGLVHEETQY
TRBV15,TRBJ2-1,ATSRPGQDNEQF
TRBV7-2,TRBJ1-1,ASSLWVPGLNTEAF
TRBV15,TRBJ1-5,ATSLNARQPQH
TRBV7-2,TRBJ1-2,ASSLAFWADDGYT
TRBV9,TRBJ2-7,ASSAGSSVYEQY
TRBV4-3,TRBJ2-5,ASSQTGGETQY
TRBV4-1,TRBJ1-2,ASSQRVDYGYT
TRBV7-2,TRBJ1-3,ASRRTGVPGNTIY
TRBV30,TRBJ2-2,AWSPSGELF
TRBV2,TRBJ2-5,ASSGTSGRAVSETQY
TRBV2,TRBJ1-1,ASNGQGLFEAF
TRBV11-2,TRBJ1-2,ASHSRGVQKYGYT
TRBV9,TRBJ2-2,ASSSPLGGGNTGELF
TRBV19,TRBJ1-1,ASSSTGGSHTEAF
TRBV5-4,TRBJ1-1,ASSLAGSSTEAF
TRBV27,TRBJ2-1,ASSYTGGNEQF
TRBV7-6,TRBJ2-1,ASSLSSGTAYYNEQF
TRBV6-6,TRBJ2-7,ATSVGAYEQY
TRBV9,TRBJ1-1,ASSPTGAGRFYEAF
TRBV4-3,TRBJ2-5,ASSQEVNLGGTQY
TRBV7-2,TRBJ2-7,ASSGTGYEQY
TRBV7-9,TRBJ1-1,ASSPRASMNTEAF
TRBV28,TRBJ2-4,ASSFRGINIQY
TRBV4-3,TRBJ2-2,ASSQDLARTANTGELF
TRBV11-2,TRBJ1-4,ASSGGQFEKLF